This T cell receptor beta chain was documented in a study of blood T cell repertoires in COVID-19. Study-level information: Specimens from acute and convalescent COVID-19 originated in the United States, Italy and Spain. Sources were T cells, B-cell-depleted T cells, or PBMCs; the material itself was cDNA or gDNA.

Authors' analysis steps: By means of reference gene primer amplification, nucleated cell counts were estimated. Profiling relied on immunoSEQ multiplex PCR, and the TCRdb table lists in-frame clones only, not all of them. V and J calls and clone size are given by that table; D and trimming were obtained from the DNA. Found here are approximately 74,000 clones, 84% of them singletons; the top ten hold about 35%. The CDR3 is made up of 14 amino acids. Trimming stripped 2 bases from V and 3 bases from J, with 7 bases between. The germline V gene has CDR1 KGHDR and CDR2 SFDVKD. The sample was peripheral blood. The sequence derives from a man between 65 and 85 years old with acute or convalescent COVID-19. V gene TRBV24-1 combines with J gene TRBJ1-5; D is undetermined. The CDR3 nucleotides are TGTGCCACCAGTGATTCGCAGGCCAATCAGCCCCAGCATTTT. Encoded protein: CATSDSQANQPQHF.